This is a list of T cell receptor beta chains from one sample in a study of identical twins. TCRdb reprocessed the 5' RACE reads with MiXCR, giving one entry per CDR3 protein. Seen here are hundreds of thousands of distinct CDR3 sequences, over 5% observed once, and the top ten hold roughly 1.8%. Sequenced: naive T cells sorted from blood. The receptor set was obtained from a man aged 18 to 30 in good health. CDR3s include the opening cysteine and the closing phenylalanine or tryptophan. The order of the fields is clone size, D gene, V gene, J gene, CDR3 protein, CDR3 DNA. A D gene is named only where the DNA matches it firmly. Part of the rows lack a size; the others show once, few, many or a class for expanded clones.

NA	NA	TRBV12-3/TRBV12-4	TRBJ2-4	CASRSLGSKNIQYF	TGTGCCAGCAGATCCTTAGGGAGCAAAAACATTCAGTACTTC
many	TRBD2	TRBV4-2	TRBJ2-5	CASSQGGLAGGGETQYF	TGTGCCAGCAGCCAAGGGGGGCTAGCGGGAGGGGGTGAGACCCAGTACTTC
NA	NA	TRBV18	TRBJ2-1	CASSPVLEQFF	TGTGCCAGCTCACCGGTTCTTGAGCAGTTCTTC
many	NA	TRBV28	TRBJ2-3	CASWGTSSTDTQYF	TGTGCCAGCTGGGGAACTAGCAGCACAGATACGCAGTATTTT
NA	NA	TRBV6-5	TRBJ2-6	CASSYLLTGVNVLTF	TGTGCCAGCAGTTACTTATTGACTGGGGTCAACGTCCTGACTTTC
many	NA	TRBV27	TRBJ2-1	CASSWGPSGPYNEQFF	TGTGCCAGCAGCTGGGGTCCCTCGGGGCCCTACAATGAGCAGTTCTTC
NA	NA	TRBV6-1	TRBJ2-7	CASTVAGGLSYEQYF	TGTGCCAGCACCGTGGCAGGGGGGCTCTCCTACGAGCAGTACTTC
few	TRBD2	TRBV20-1	TRBJ2-3	CSATLPLGLAGPSTQYF	TGCAGTGCCACACTGCCTCTGGGACTAGCGGGACCGAGTACGCAGTATTTT
few	NA	TRBV18	TRBJ2-7	CASSPLGYGSSSWEQYF	TGTGCCAGCTCACCACTAGGGTATGGATCATCTTCGTGGGAGCAGTACTTC
few	TRBD1	TRBV7-9	TRBJ2-1	CASRPRDRAGNEQFF	TGTGCCAGCAGACCCCGGGACAGGGCTGGCAATGAGCAGTTCTTC
many	NA	TRBV29-1	TRBJ2-7	CSVSEAASYEQYF	TGCAGCGTAAGTGAGGCGGCATCCTACGAGCAGTACTTC
NA	TRBD1	TRBV5-1	TRBJ1-2	CASKNWTGIYGYTF	TGCGCCAGCAAGAATTGGACAGGCATATATGGCTACACCTTC
NA	NA	TRBV2	TRBJ2-3	CAMAYPTDTQYF	TGTGCCATGGCATACCCCACAGATACGCAGTATTTT
many	NA	TRBV5-1	TRBJ1-1	CAIPWAPQAFF	TGCGCCATCCCCTGGGCACCCCAAGCTTTCTTT
NA	NA	TRBV6-2/TRBV6-3	TRBJ2-7	CASSLQSSSYEQYF	TGTGCCAGCAGCCTACAGTCCAGCTCCTACGAGCAGTACTTC
NA	TRBD2	TRBV6-2/TRBV6-3	TRBJ2-3	CASAPGGPTDTQYF	TGTGCCAGCGCCCCGGGAGGCCCCACAGATACGCAGTATTTT
many	NA	TRBV29-1	TRBJ2-5	CSVAGQAKETQYF	TGCAGCGTTGCGGGCCAAGCCAAAGAGACCCAGTACTTC
NA	TRBD1	TRBV28	TRBJ2-4	CASETRDSPSQQNIQYF	TGTGCCAGCGAGACGAGGGACAGTCCTAGCCAACAAAACATTCAGTACTTC
NA	TRBD2	TRBV19	TRBJ2-2	CASSTPGGVTGELFF	TGTGCCAGTAGTACGCCCGGGGGGGTGACCGGGGAGCTGTTTTTT
many	NA	TRBV6-5	TRBJ1-5	CASSYNLGAQPQHF	TGTGCCAGCAGTTACAACTTGGGAGCTCAGCCCCAGCATTTT
many	TRBD2	TRBV5-1	TRBJ2-1	CASSLAGGLDEQFF	TGCGCCAGCAGCCTAGCGGGAGGGCTGGATGAGCAGTTCTTC
many	NA	TRBV20-1	TRBJ2-1	CSASRAVIEQFF	TGCAGTGCTAGTCGTGCGGTGATAGAGCAGTTCTTC
many	TRBD1	TRBV13	TRBJ2-1	CASSYPLPGGDNEQFF	TGTGCCAGCAGCTATCCCCTACCAGGGGGTGATAATGAGCAGTTCTTC
many	TRBD1	TRBV7-9	TRBJ2-5	CASSSGTEQETQYF	TGTGCCAGCAGCTCCGGGACAGAACAAGAGACCCAGTACTTC
NA	TRBD2	TRBV4-1	TRBJ2-1	CASSQEAGVGYNEQFF	TGCGCCAGCAGCCAAGAGGCGGGAGTAGGATACAATGAGCAGTTCTTC
many	NA	TRBV27	TRBJ2-3	CASSLLTGHTDTQYF	TGTGCCAGCAGCCTCCTCACGGGACACACAGATACGCAGTATTTT
NA	NA	TRBV7-9	TRBJ2-3	CASSAPTQRFTDTQYF	TGTGCCAGCAGCGCACCGACCCAGCGGTTCACAGATACGCAGTATTTT
many	NA	TRBV5-6	TRBJ1-6	CASSGGPGTRNSPLHF	TGTGCCAGCAGCGGGGGCCCCGGGACTCGTAATTCACCCCTCCACTTT
few	NA	TRBV20-1	TRBJ1-5	CSARGTEGSSNQPQHF	TGCAGTGCTAGAGGGACAGAGGGGTCCAGCAATCAGCCCCAGCATTTT
few	TRBD1	TRBV5-1	TRBJ1-2	CASSETGATTKGYGYTF	TGCGCCAGCAGCGAAACAGGGGCTACCACTAAAGGCTATGGCTACACCTTC
many	NA	TRBV28	TRBJ1-5	CASSPASEPQHF	TGTGCCAGCAGCCCCGCGTCGGAGCCCCAGCATTTT
many	NA	TRBV25-1	TRBJ1-1	CASSDGVSTEAFF	TGTGCCAGCAGTGACGGGGTTAGCACTGAAGCTTTCTTT
few	NA	TRBV6-1	TRBJ2-3	CAGLLPNTDTQYF	TGTGCCGGACTGCTCCCGAACACGGATACGCAGTATTTT
few	TRBD2	TRBV20-1	TRBJ2-5	CSAQPTSGGQETQYF	TGCAGTGCTCAACCGACTAGCGGGGGCCAAGAGACCCAGTACTTC
few	NA	TRBV5-1	TRBJ2-1	CASSLNRAGVSSNEQFF	TGCGCCAGCAGCTTGAACAGAGCTGGCGTATCCAGCAATGAGCAGTTCTTC